Listed below are T cell receptor beta chains from one sample, sequenced in a study of blood T cells in healthy people across ages. TCRdb called the 5' RACE reads again in MiXCR, with one record for every CDR3 protein. The sample records about 1.1 million distinct CDR3 sequences, roughly two fifths being singletons. The sequencing sample was made of blood. These receptors were taken from a man younger than 35 in good health. The CDR3 runs from the conserved cysteine through the conserved F or W. Each record gives: CDR3 protein, CDR3 DNA, clone size, V gene, J gene, D gene. D genes are given only for firm matches. Clone size appears in some rows only: once, few, many, or a class for an expanded clone.

CASSLGPTPTDTQYF,TGTGCCAGCAGTTTAGGCCCCACCCCCACAGATACGCAGTATTTT,few,TRBV12-3/TRBV12-4,TRBJ2-3,-
CASSLAGGINTQYF,TGTGCCAGCAGCTTAGCGGGGGGTATAAATACGCAGTATTTT,-,TRBV7-6,TRBJ2-3,-
CATSRDGEQYF,TGTGCCACCTCAAGGGATGGCGAGCAGTACTTC,few,TRBV27,TRBJ2-7,-
CASSFLGTGGQNIQYF,TGCGCCAGCAGCTTTCTCGGGACAGGGGGACAAAACATTCAGTACTTC,-,TRBV4-3,TRBJ2-4,TRBD1
CASSLVGTSGGAYEQFF,TGCGCCAGCAGCTTGGTAGGGACTAGCGGGGGGGCATATGAGCAGTTCTTC,-,TRBV5-1,TRBJ2-1,TRBD2
CASSFGQAGGPEQFF,TGTGCCAGCAGTTTCGGCCAGGCGGGTGGGCCGGAGCAGTTCTTC,-,TRBV27,TRBJ2-1,-
CASSRTGTARSGYTF,TGTGCCAGCAGTCGGACCGGGACGGCACGTAGTGGCTACACCTTC,few,TRBV12-3/TRBV12-4,TRBJ1-2,-
CASSHSGGANEQYF,TGCGCCAGCAGCCATAGCGGGGGGGCGAATGAGCAGTACTTC,once,TRBV5-1,TRBJ2-5,TRBD2
CAISETQGGTEAFF,TGTGCCATCAGTGAGACTCAGGGGGGAACTGAAGCTTTCTTT,-,TRBV10-3,TRBJ1-1,TRBD1
CASSLAGTVSYNEQFF,TGTGCCAGCAGCTTAGCTGGGACAGTATCCTACAATGAGCAGTTCTTC,-,TRBV7-2,TRBJ2-1,TRBD1
CASSYRDRDSPLHF,TGTGCCAGCAGTTACCGGGACAGGGATTCACCCCTCCACTTT,few,TRBV6-6,TRBJ1-6,TRBD1
CASSPSRSSYNEQFF,TGTGCCAGCAGCCCATCACGGAGCTCCTACAATGAGCAGTTCTTC,many,TRBV6-5,TRBJ2-1,-
CSVDRMGQSTEAFF,TGCAGCGTTGATCGTATGGGACAGTCCACTGAAGCTTTCTTT,few,TRBV29-1,TRBJ1-1,TRBD1
CASRAGTDYGYTF,TGTGCCAGCAGGGCCGGGACGGATTATGGCTACACCTTC,-,TRBV2,TRBJ1-2,-
CASSLSGLGSSYNEQFF,TGTGCCAGCAGCCTCAGCGGACTGGGGAGCTCCTACAATGAGCAGTTCTTC,few,TRBV7-2,TRBJ2-1,-
CASSPRVGGAYEQYF,TGCGCCAGCAGCCCCCGGGTCGGCGGGGCCTACGAGCAGTACTTC,-,TRBV4-1,TRBJ2-7,-
CASSALNTEAFF,TGTGCTAGTTCCGCTCTGAACACTGAAGCTTTCTTT,many,TRBV9,TRBJ1-1,-
CASSQMGDSINHEQFF,TGCGCCAGCAGCCAAATGGGGGACTCCATAAATCATGAGCAGTTCTTC,-,TRBV4-3,TRBJ2-1,-
CASRHTDGRNEKLFF,TGTGCCAGCAGACACACGGACGGGAGGAATGAAAAACTGTTTTTT,-,TRBV6-5,TRBJ1-4,-
CASKGPWRGRRTDTQYF,TGTGCCAGCAAGGGCCCTTGGCGGGGGCGCCGGACAGATACGCAGTATTTT,-,TRBV7-2,TRBJ2-3,-
CSAIQQGNEKLFF,TGCAGTGCTATTCAACAGGGAAATGAAAAACTGTTTTTT,few,TRBV20-1,TRBJ1-4,-
CASSPPVSYNEQFF,TGTGCCAGCTCACCACCCGTCTCCTACAATGAGCAGTTCTTC,-,TRBV18,TRBJ2-1,-
CASGHYLGQRNEQFF,TGTGCCAGCGGACATTACTTGGGGCAAAGGAATGAGCAGTTCTTC,few,TRBV12-3/TRBV12-4,TRBJ2-1,-
CSVEGATTYNEQYF,TGCAGCGTTGAAGGGGCAACTACCTACAATGAGCAGTACTTC,-,TRBV29-1,TRBJ2-5,-